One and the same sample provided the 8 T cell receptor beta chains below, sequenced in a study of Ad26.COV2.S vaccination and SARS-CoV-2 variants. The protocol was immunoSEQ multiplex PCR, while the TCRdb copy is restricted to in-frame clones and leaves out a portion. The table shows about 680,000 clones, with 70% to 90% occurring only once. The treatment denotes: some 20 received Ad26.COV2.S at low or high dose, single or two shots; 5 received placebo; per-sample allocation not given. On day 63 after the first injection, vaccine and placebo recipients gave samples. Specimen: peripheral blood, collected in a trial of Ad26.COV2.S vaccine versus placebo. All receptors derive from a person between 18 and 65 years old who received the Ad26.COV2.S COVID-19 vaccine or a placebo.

CDR3 in DNA: TGTGCCAGCAGCCATCCCGACGGGGACCAGTACTTC. Translated: CASSHPDGDQYF. The rearrangement links TRBV4-2 to TRBJ2-5, with D possibly TRBD2 on 5 matching bases. Trimming cost V 3 bases and J 10 bases, with 12 bases left between them. CDR3 size: 12 residues. Germline V CDR1 and CDR2: LGHNA, YNFKEQ.

The CDR3 nucleotides are TGTGCCAGCAGCGTAGAAGGAGCCACTGAAGCTTTCTTT. This sequence encodes CASSVEGATEAFF. V gene TRBV9 combines with J gene TRBJ1-1; D gene uncertain. The germline CDR1 and CDR2 sequences are SGDLS and YYNGEE. The CDR3 extends over 13 amino acids. The V gene lost 0 bases and the J gene lost 4 bases, with 7 bases spanning the gap. Filled out from reference TRBV9 and TRBJ1-1, the complete variable domain reads DSGVTQTPKHLITATGQRVTLRCSPRSGDLSVYWYQQSLDQGLQFLIQYYNGEERAKGNILERFSAQQFPDLHSELNLSSLELGDSALYFCASSVEGATEAFFGQGTRLTVV.

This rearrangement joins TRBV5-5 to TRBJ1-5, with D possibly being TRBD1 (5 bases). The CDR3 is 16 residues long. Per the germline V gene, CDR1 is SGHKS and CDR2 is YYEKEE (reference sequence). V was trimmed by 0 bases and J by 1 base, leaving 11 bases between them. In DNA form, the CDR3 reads TGTGCCAGCAGCTTGGGGGGCCCTTTGAGCAATCAGCCCCAGCATTTT. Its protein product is CASSLGGPLSNQPQHF.

CDR3 loop: CASSERGQGAKNTQYF. In nucleotides, the CDR3 is TGTGCCAGCAGTGAACGGGGGCAGGGGGCTAAGAATACGCAGTATTTT. The chain joins TRBV25-1 to TRBJ2-3; 8 nucleotides agree with TRBD1. Per germline, CDR1 MGHDK and CDR2 SYGVNS. Trimming removed 2 bases from V and 7 bases from J; junction bases left unmatched: 11. The CDR3 contains 16 residues. Combining the CDR3 with reference TRBV25-1 and TRBJ2-3 gives the whole variable domain EADIYQTPRYLVIGTGKKITLECSQTMGHDKMYWYQQDPGMELHLIHYSYGVNSTEKGDLSSESTVSRIRTEHFPLTLESARPSHTSQYLCASSERGQGAKNTQYFGPGTRLTVL.

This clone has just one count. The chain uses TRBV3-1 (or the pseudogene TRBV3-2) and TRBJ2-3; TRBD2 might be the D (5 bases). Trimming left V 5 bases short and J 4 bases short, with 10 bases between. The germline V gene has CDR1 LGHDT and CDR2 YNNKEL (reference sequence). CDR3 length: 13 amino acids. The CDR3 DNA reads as TGTGCCAGCAGCGGTTCCGGGGCAGATACGCAGTATTTT. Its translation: CASSGSGADTQYF.

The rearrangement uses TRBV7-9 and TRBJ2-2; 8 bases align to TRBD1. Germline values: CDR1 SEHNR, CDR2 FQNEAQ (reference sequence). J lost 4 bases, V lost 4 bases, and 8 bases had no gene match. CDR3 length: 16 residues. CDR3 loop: CASSYPGTGFTGELFF. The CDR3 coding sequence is TGTGCCAGCAGCTACCCCGGGACAGGATTCACCGGGGAGCTGTTTTTT.

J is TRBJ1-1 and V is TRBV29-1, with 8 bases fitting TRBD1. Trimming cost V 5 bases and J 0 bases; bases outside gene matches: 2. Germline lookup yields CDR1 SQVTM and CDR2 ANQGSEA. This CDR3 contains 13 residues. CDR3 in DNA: TGCAGCGTTTCGGGACAGGTGAACACTGAAGCTTTCTTT. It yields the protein CSVSGQVNTEAFF.

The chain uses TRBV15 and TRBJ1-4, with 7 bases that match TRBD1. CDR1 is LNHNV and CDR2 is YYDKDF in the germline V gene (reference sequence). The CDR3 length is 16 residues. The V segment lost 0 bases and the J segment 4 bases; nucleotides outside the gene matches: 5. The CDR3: CATSRDLYRGNEKLFF. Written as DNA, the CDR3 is TGTGCCACCAGCAGAGATCTGTACAGGGGTAATGAAAAACTGTTTTTT.